The T cell receptor beta chain described here comes from a study of blood T cell repertoires in COVID-19 (dated by TCRdb to 2020 to 2021). For context, the study as a whole: Samples from collaborators originated in the United States, Italy and Spain and spanned both the acute and convalescent phases of COVID-19. The material from the prospective study consisted of cDNA or gDNA derived from T cells, B-cell-depleted T cells, or PBMCs. Deeply sampled blood TCRbeta repertoires from subjects exposed to, actively infected with, or recovered from COVID-19 were included in the dataset. A freely available public database, intended as a resource for researchers studying the immune response to SARS-CoV-2, is where the repertoires were released. The samples were drawn from two sources: the first 160 participants of the ongoing ImmuneRACE study, and 1,254 subjects contributed by 6 global collaborators. Sample metadata almost always included a de-identified subject ID, COVID-19 status, age in years and sex. Where available, HLA class I and class II types were taken from metadata supplied by the sample provider and were not determined by assay-based typing. General study outcomes and caveats: How much clinical and demographic metadata was included differed by source and by participant, and the metadata was provided uncurated.

TCRbeta CDR3 regions were amplified from genomic DNA by means of the immunoSEQ Assay, a bias-controlled multiplex PCR. On the study's bioinformatics: The number of nucleated cells in each sample was estimated by amplification of reference gene primers within the assay. To quantify the absolute abundance of each unique TCRbeta CDR3 rearrangement, sequence reads were collapsed and filtered. For each sample, productive Simpson clonality was calculated as the square root of Simpson's diversity index over productive rearrangements. TCRdb took this table from immuneACCESS and kept in-frame rearrangements with V and J called. Such tables lack part of the clones; where checked against another copy, unresolved V genes explain under half of the gap, and the rest is unexplained. V, J and clone size reflect that table, while D and trimming were determined from the DNA. A total of about 87,000 clones appear in this sample, 70% to 90% of them only once. The ten largest clones capture under 6% of the sample.

V lost 6 bases and J lost 8 bases, and the count of bases not matched to a germline gene is 9. CDR1 and CDR2 are drawn from the germline V gene: SNHLY, FYNNEI. Including cysteine and phenylalanine, the CDR3 has 13 amino acids. The retained sequence is limited to the CDR3, 39 bases, with the frame set at the first base. Whole blood was collected in K2EDTA tubes by collaborating institutions according to the institutions' own protocols. For TCRbeta analysis, collaborators shipped samples in one of three forms: frozen whole blood, isolated PBMCs, or DNA extracted from either of those sample types. About this clone itself: Its target antigen remains unknown. No quality values exist for individual bases; no much larger clone is one base distant.

The clonotype was recovered from a man between 40 and 49 years old with acute or convalescent COVID-19. Material: peripheral blood. Here the chain combines TRBV2 and TRBJ1-2, with TRBD1 identical over 7 junction bases. CDR3 loop: CASSPSTGIGYTF. The DNA sequence follows: TGTGCCAGCAGCCCCTCGACAGGGATCGGCTACACCTTC.